This T cell receptor beta chain was captured in a study of shared T cell receptors in the human thymus. Only in-frame clones appear in the TCRdb table, and some are missing; sequencing was by immunoSEQ multiplex PCR. Altogether about 500,000 clones are present, more than 75% being singletons, with the ten largest covering about 0.012%. This CDR3 is built from 17 residues. V shed 3 bases, J shed 6 bases, and the junction held 12 bases outside the gene matches. Looked up from germline, CDR1 is MNHNS and CDR2 is SASEGT. The sample also formed part of further work on human thymus T cells. That work adds: Thymic tissue was derived from resections collected during corrective heart surgery. Gene usage (both V and J) appeared biased in thymic and blood repertoires. Related research described thymic repertoires that were highly overlapping among unrelated individuals.

The material sequenced was thymocytes. V gene TRBV6-1 combines with J gene TRBJ2-7, with 12 positions matching TRBD2. This TCR was sampled from a boy under three years old with a congenital heart defect. The CDR3 DNA follows: TGTGCCAGCAGTGATGGGTCTAGCGGGAGGGCATCGGGCGAGCAGTACTTC. It translates to CASSDGSSGRASGEQYF.